Given below is one T cell receptor (beta chain) in context. Its antigen is still unknown. PCR amplification relied on 60 Vbeta primers (plus 13 Jbeta primers). Some clones are missing from TCRdb's copy, which holds only in-frame ones; the method was immunoSEQ multiplex PCR. The sample yields about 220,000 clones, 76% seen once. This specimen comes from a study of cytomegalovirus exposure and HLA in healthy donors. Study-wide background: HLA-typed donors were the source of approximately 88 million unique TCRs, which an early data release held. Notes on the study in general: The study found most TCR sequences rare, yet found some public TCRs in many donors. No immune exposure information besides CMV serostatus was available. The authors later found HLA-associated TCR beta chains more clonally expanded than equally common others.

CDR1 is SGHAT and CDR2 is FQDESV in the germline V gene (reference sequence). This CDR3 contains 15 residues. Trimming left V 1 base short and J 7 bases short, with 16 bases between. The chain combines TRBV11-1 with TRBJ1-2, with D uncertain. This clonotype was obtained from a man aged 18-30 years in good health and CMV-seronegative. The specimen was PBMCs. The CDR3 bases are TGTGCCAGCAGCTTAGGAGGGCCCGGAGTGGGTGGCTACACCTTC. It specifies CASSLGGPGVGGYTF.